Reported below is one T cell receptor (beta chain). Its target antigen remains unknown. Base qualities are not at hand, and no much larger clone is one base apart. The sample comes from a study of cytotoxic CD8 clonotypes in ibrutinib-treated CLL (dated by TCRdb to the early 2020s). For context, the study as a whole: The cohort had about a dozen relapsed/refractory and some 15 treatment-naive patients; some 17 were IGHV unmutated. Responses were partial in roughly 25 patients and complete in 2; after median 68 months follow-up, about 14 stayed in remission and roughly twelve progressed. Response samples were obtained after a median of roughly eleven months of treatment, with a range of about 6 to 40 months. Samples averaged approximately 250,000 productive templates and some 96,000 productive rearrangements. Of the 70 to 100 people in the trial, approximately 26 had longitudinal samples available. Cryopreserved peripheral blood mononuclear cells were obtained prior to treatment, at the time of response, and at either disease progression or sustained remission. All remission and progressive disease samples were collected while patients were still receiving ibrutinib.

Results the study describes overall, beyond this receptor: Baseline clonality exceeded that of age-matched healthy donors and correlated strongly with circulating CD8+ T-cell counts. Public clonotypes were rare and either contracted or stayed stable during treatment, and the rise in clonality at ibrutinib response reflected the expansion of private clonotypes. Lymph node repertoires were not examined, and the timing of sampling was not matched between patients in sustained remission and those whose disease progressed. At ibrutinib response clonality went up, during sustained remission it held steady, and at progression it dropped back toward baseline.

V and J are truncated by 6 bases and 2 bases respectively, leaving an intervening sequence of 14 bases. CDR1 and CDR2, per the germline V gene, are SNHLY and FYNNEI. There are 14 amino acids in the CDR3, from cysteine to phenylalanine inclusive. Only CDR3 DNA is held: 42 bases, read in frame from base 1. On a MiSeq, deep resolution sequencing aimed for a depth between 1 in 1 million and 1 in 200,000 T cells, with each clonotype covered about 9.9x on average. TCR beta libraries were generated with the immunoSEQ hsTCRB Kit. Regarding the original processing steps: The data were analyzed with ImmunoSEQ Analyzer and ImmunoSEQ Data Assistant, and V, D and J gene assignments followed IMGT definitions. Clonality, with values ranging from 0 to 1, was calculated as one minus the normalized Shannon entropy of productive rearrangement frequencies. Only overrepresented clonotypes making up at least 0.05% of the repertoire of each patient were included in the public clonotype analysis. Some twelve repertoires from age-matched healthy donors, obtained from immuneACCESS, served as clonality controls. TCRdb re-hosts the immuneACCESS table, in-frame sequences only. Its copies lack some clones; in the studies checked, an unresolved V gene accounts for under half of them, and the cause for the rest is not known. The DNA was the basis for D and trimming; V, J and clone size are from that table. This sample gives 200,000 to 250,000 clones in total; 70% of them show up just once. The ten largest clonotypes hold 15% of the sample.

In light of the paper, this sample's time point label describes: approximately 25 months on ibrutinib. For TCR beta library preparation, 1.5 to 2 micrograms of genomic DNA were isolated from cryopreserved PBMCs. High-throughput TCR beta sequencing was performed on longitudinal blood samples from CLL patients receiving ibrutinib monotherapy. The patients were enrolled in a single-center, open-label phase 2 trial of ibrutinib monotherapy. The TCR was taken from a human donor with chronic lymphocytic leukemia. This receptor chain uses TRBV2 and TRBJ2-7; the D gene is tentatively TRBD1 or TRBD2, each matching 6 bases. Material: PBMCs, obtained after 24 months of ibrutinib treatment. The DNA sequence follows: TGTGCCAGCAGCCGGGGGCAGGACCCCTACGAGCAGTACTTC. Its translation reads: CASSRGQDPYEQYF.